Given below is one TCR beta chain in context. This clonotype was detected many times. No cognate antigen has been identified for it. The input lacks base qualities; no much larger clone sits a single base away. Library construction relied on 5' RACE. A second roughly 6 to 12 cycle PCR used a sample-barcoded 5' primer and a J-beta primer mix. A template-switch 5' adaptor carrying 12 random nucleotides introduced a unique molecular identifier onto each TCR beta cDNA molecule. At least 2.5 million CDR3-containing paired-end reads were obtained from each sample. All of the RNA was converted into first-strand cDNA using the Mint cDNA synthesis kit, with a TRBC-specific oligonucleotide serving as the primer. Following uracil-DNA glycosylase treatment, all cDNA underwent a first 18-cycle PCR with the universal primers M1SS and BC2_uni_R. The study's own analysis went as follows. For normalization, 1 million high-quality reads, each with a distinct molecular identifier, were randomly selected from each sample. Reads sharing molecular identifiers were discarded rather than binned into consensus sequences. MiTCR, run with a Q25 quality threshold and the strictest error-elimination algorithm, handled CDR3 identification, clonotype clustering and error correction. A nonparametric unseen species model with Euler transformation was used to estimate lower-bound total TCR beta diversity. Through fastp at Q25 and MiXCR, TCRdb rebuilt clones from the public reads, retaining in-frame beta chains. All rows with the same CDR3 protein become a single entry with the most common DNA and genes. TCRdb's processing, not the authors', yielded these V and J calls. This sample comprises 1.8 million or so distinct CDR3 sequences, around 42% of them detected only once. 23% of the sample is in the top ten clones.

Systemically healthy Caucasian individuals from Russia, some 36 in total and aged about 6 to 90 years, were included as donors. Ten milliliters of peripheral blood were drawn from each donor into EDTA-treated Vacutainer tubes. PBMCs were isolated by Ficoll-Paque density-gradient centrifugation, with at least 6 million obtained per sample. Total RNA was extracted from PBMCs with Trizol reagent, with at least 6 micrograms obtained per sample. The percentages of naive CD45RAhigh/CD27high T cells were determined by flow cytometry on a PBMC aliquot from every donor. The data originate from a study of blood T cells in healthy people across ages (dated by TCRdb to 2015 to 2017). The study in broad terms: In model experiments, template switching captured roughly one uniquely barcoded TCR beta cDNA molecule for every two T cells. Using deep sequencing normalized with unique cDNA molecular identifiers, the study measured how TCR beta repertoire diversity changes with age. The donors were split into four age groups: young (average around 15 years), middle-aged (39), aged (approximately 59) and long-lived (about 74). To avoid experimental bias, donors of different ages were spread randomly across the sequencing lanes. For two donors (one aged 18 to 30 and one aged 80 or older), the study analyzed two additional independent replicas of 1 million unique cDNA reads from the same blood draw. Broad study findings and their caveats: As age increased, observed TCR beta diversity per million T cells dropped in a roughly linear way, and a significant reduction was already evident by age 40. Compared with the aged group, the long-lived group had more naive CD4+ T cells, fewer expanded clones and increased TCR diversity, a pattern suggesting age selection. Because donor CMV infection status was unknown, age-related changes in expanded clonotypes were potentially confounded. Since profiling was done on bulk unsorted PBMCs, naive and antigen-experienced compartments could not be conclusively compared. There was a strong correlation between observed TCR beta diversity and the percentage of naive T cells measured by flow cytometry. Estimates of total diversity based on one million sequenced T cells were considered lower bounds and underestimates.

CDR1 and CDR2 are drawn from the germline V gene: ENHRY, SYGVKD. Relative to germline, V is 3 bases shorter and J is 4 bases shorter, with 10 bases between their ends. The CDR3 runs 15 amino acids, cysteine and phenylalanine included. Only the CDR3 DNA stays, 45 bases, in frame from base 1. This sequence was found in a human donor in good health. The rearranged chain carries TRBV10-3 and TRBJ2-6, with TRBD2 tentatively as D gene (5 bases match). The sample was blood. The nucleotide sequence is given as TGTGCCATCAGTGACGGGGTAACGGGGGCCAACGTCCTGACTTTC. Translated, it gives CAISDGVTGANVLTF.